These 26 T cell receptor beta chains were all obtained from the same sample, sequenced in a study of cytomegalovirus exposure and HLA in healthy donors. The method was immunoSEQ multiplex PCR; TCRdb's version includes in-frame clones alone and lacks a portion of them. Among about 160,000 clones listed, nearly 90% were seen once. The sequenced sample was PBMCs. These receptors were taken from a man aged 18 to 30 in good health and CMV-seropositive.

V and J are TRBV28 and TRBJ2-6; D possibly corresponds to TRBD1 (6 bases). V was clipped by 4 bases and J by 0 bases, with 13 bases between them. Germline assignment: CDR1 MDHEN and CDR2 SYDVKM. The CDR3 contains 17 residues. In nucleotides, the CDR3 is TGTGCCAGCAGTTACACAGGGACCCTCTCTGGGGCCAACGTCCTGACTTTC. It codes for CASSYTGTLSGANVLTF. Full variable domain (rest looked up from reference TRBV28 and TRBJ2-6): DVKVTQSSRYLVKRTGEKVFLECVQDMDHENMFWYRQDPGLGLRLIYFSYDVKMKEKGDIPEGYSVSREKKERFSLILESASTNQTSMYLCASSYTGTLSGANVLTFGAGSRLTVL.

V usage is TRBV5-1 and J usage is TRBJ2-7; D is perhaps TRBD2 (5 bases). CDR1 and CDR2 (germline): SGHRS, YFSETQ. V lost 5 bases and J 2 bases, leaving 11 bases between the germline ends. CDR3 size: 13 residues. The CDR3 nucleotides are TGCGCCAGCAGACCGGAAGCGGCCTACGAGCAGTACTTC. This encodes CASRPEAAYEQYF.

This chain joins TRBV10-3 and TRBJ1-3; 7 bases map to TRBD1. After removal of 10 bases from V and 4 bases from J, the junction contained 4 bases not matched to a gene. Germline CDR1 ENHRY, CDR2 SYGVKD. The CDR3 covers 12 residues. The CDR3 region has the DNA TGTGCCACCACAGGGGAGGGAAACACCATATATTTT. This encodes CATTGEGNTIYF.

The chain combines TRBV7-8 with TRBJ2-2, with 8 bases matching TRBD1. Germline values: CDR1 SGHVS, CDR2 FQNEAQ. Trimming cost V 4 bases and J 4 bases; bases outside gene matches: 5. This CDR3 has 15 residues. The CDR3 here is CASSSQGAFTGELFF. CDR3 nucleotides: TGTGCCAGCAGCTCCCAGGGGGCGTTCACCGGGGAGCTGTTTTTT.

This clone was seen once. The CDR3: CASSDPGTAHTGELFF. The CDR3 nucleotides are TGCGCCAGCAGCGACCCCGGGACAGCCCACACCGGGGAGCTGTTTTTT. The chain is built from TRBV5-1 and TRBJ2-2, with TRBD1 matching 7 bases. V dropped 4 bases and J dropped 3; count of bases not matched to a gene: 9. CDR1 and CDR2 from the germline V gene are SGHRS and YFSETQ. The CDR3 length is 16 residues.

A word on this clone: Other DNA sequences from this sample encode an identical CDR3 as well. This sequence joins TRBV6-1 and TRBJ1-3; the D is unclear. CDR1 and CDR2 from the germline V gene are MNHNS and SASEGT. The CDR3 extends over 14 amino acids. The V end was cut by 2 bases, the J end by 0 bases, with 5 bases between. In nucleotides, the CDR3 is TGTGCCAGCAGTGAACCGGTCTCTGGAAACACCATATATTTT. This codes for CASSEPVSGNTIYF.

CDR3 coding DNA: TGTGCCAGTAGTATCCGGGACAGTTGGAATCAGCCCCAGCATTTT. As protein: CASSIRDSWNQPQHF. The rearrangement joins TRBV19 to TRBJ1-5; the match to TRBD1 covers 7 bases. Germline-derived CDR1 and CDR2 are LNHDA and SQIVND (reference sequence). After removal of 3 bases from V and 4 bases from J, the junction contained 6 bases not matched to a gene. CDR3 length: 15 residues.

This chain uses TRBV27 with TRBJ2-1; 13 bases line up with TRBD2. The V gene end was trimmed by 3 bases and the J gene end by 3 bases; junction bases not matched to a gene: 5. The CDR3 length is 17 residues. Germline-derived CDR1 and CDR2 are MNHEY and SMNVEV (reference sequence). CDR3 nucleotides: TGTGCCAGCAGTTTGCCTCGACTAGCGGGAGGCTACAATGAGCAGTTCTTC. It is translated as CASSLPRLAGGYNEQFF.

This clone has more than one count but fewer than ten. The chain uses TRBV19 and TRBJ2-1; D not resolved. Germline V gives CDR1 LNHDA, CDR2 SQIVND (reference sequence). V was pared by 6 bases and J by 0 bases, with 12 bases between. This CDR3 comprises 15 residues. The CDR3 region has the DNA TGTGCCAGTAGGGCAGCGACGCGCTCCTACAATGAGCAGTTCTTC. It is translated as CASRAATRSYNEQFF.

V and J are TRBV10-3 and TRBJ1-1; unclear D gene. This CDR3 has 13 residues. Germline V gene data show CDR1 as ENHRY and CDR2 as SYGVKD. V was pared by 2 bases and J by 0 bases, with 4 bases between. Here the CDR3 DNA reads TGTGCCATCAGTGAGCTCCTGAACACTGAAGCTTTCTTT. This encodes CAISELLNTEAFF.

CDR3 nucleotides: TGTGCCAGCAGTCCCCTCCGAGACAGGGGGGACTACGAGCAGTACTTC. This sequence encodes CASSPLRDRGDYEQYF. The chain employs TRBV27 and TRBJ2-7, with 9 bases identical to TRBD1. CDR3 length equals 16 residues. Unmatched junction bases numbered 11, after V lost 5 bases and J lost 3 bases. The V gene's germline CDR1 is MNHEY and CDR2 SMNVEV (reference sequence).

The rearrangement joins TRBV6-1 to TRBJ1-5; TRBD1 might be the D (5 bases). CDR1 is MNHNS, CDR2 SASEGT, per germline. V was pared by 7 bases and J by 4 bases, with 14 bases between. This CDR3 comprises 14 residues. The CDR3 loop is CASTTGLWNQPQHF. CDR3 coding DNA: TGTGCCAGCACTACAGGTCTCTGGAATCAGCCCCAGCATTTT.

This chain links TRBV6-6 with TRBJ2-1, with D tentatively TRBD1 (5 bases). Germline V gene lookup returns CDR1 MNHNY and CDR2 SVGAGI (reference sequence). Trimming removed 2 bases at V and 6 bases at J, with 14 bases between. CDR3 length equals 15 residues. The CDR3 DNA is TGTGCCAGCAGTTACATAGGCGCAGGGCTCAATGAGCAGTTCTTC. Protein sequence: CASSYIGAGLNEQFF.

V usage is TRBV5-1 and J usage is TRBJ1-1; 9 nucleotides line up with TRBD1. The CDR3 extends over 15 amino acids. V lost 5 bases and J lost 1; bases outside the gene matches: 6. CDR1 and CDR2 (germline): SGHRS, YFSETQ. The CDR3 bases are TGCGCCAGCAGAGGACAGGGGTTTCCGAACACTGAAGCTTTCTTT. Translating it yields CASRGQGFPNTEAFF.

Concerning this clone: At one of its ends the junction is not consistent with the germline gene, which may arise from a read error. The chain uses TRBV7-7 and TRBJ2-5, with D perhaps matching TRBD2 (6 bases). The germline V gene encodes CDR1 SSHAT and CDR2 FNYEAQ (reference sequence). This CDR3 is built from 15 residues. CDR3 amino acids: CASSPSPGSGETQYF. Here the CDR3 DNA reads TGTGCTAGCAGCCCCTCCCCGGGTAGCGGAGAGACCCAGTACTTC.

The gene calls are TRBV7-9 and TRBJ2-5, with 8 bases identical to TRBD2. Per the germline V gene, CDR1 is SEHNR and CDR2 is FQNEAQ (reference sequence). V lost 0 bases to trimming and J lost 4 bases; unmatched junction nucleotides: 4. The CDR3 length is 15 residues. The CDR3 coding sequence is TGTGCCAGCAGCTTAGCCGGGAGGGTAGGAGAGACCCAGTACTTC. Translating it yields CASSLAGRVGETQYF. Based on the CDR3 plus reference TRBV7-9 and TRBJ2-5, the full variable domain is DTGVSQNPRHKITKRGQNVTFRCDPISEHNRLYWYRQTLGQGPEFLTYFQNEAQLEKSRLLSDRFSAERPKGSFSTLEIQRTEQGDSAMYLCASSLAGRVGETQYFGPGTRLLVL.

The chain uses TRBV25-1 and TRBJ2-1, with 8 positions matching TRBD2. CDR3 size: 16 residues. Germline V gives CDR1 MGHDK, CDR2 SYGVNS. V dropped 5 bases and J dropped 3; count of bases not matched to a gene: 9. The CDR3 DNA is TGTGCCAGCAGTACCAGCGGGGGTACTTACTACAATGAGCAGTTCTTC. Protein sequence: CASSTSGGTYYNEQFF. Based on the CDR3 plus reference TRBV25-1 and TRBJ2-1, the full variable domain is EADIYQTPRYLVIGTGKKITLECSQTMGHDKMYWYQQDPGMELHLIHYSYGVNSTEKGDLSSESTVSRIRTEHFPLTLESARPSHTSQYLCASSTSGGTYYNEQFFGPGTRLTVL.

This chain joins TRBV13 and TRBJ2-1, with a tentative D call TRBD1 (5 bases). The germline V and J ends were trimmed by 2 bases and 8 bases, with 22 bases remaining between them. The V gene's germline CDR1 is PRHDT and CDR2 FYEKMQ (reference sequence). CDR3 length: 17 residues. The CDR3 is CASSLFAWTRVEDEQFF. The CDR3 nucleotides read TGTGCCAGCAGCTTATTTGCATGGACCAGGGTTGAGGATGAGCAGTTCTTC. Together with reference TRBV13 and TRBJ2-1, the CDR3 gives the full variable domain: AAGVIQSPRHLIKEKRETATLKCYPIPRHDTVYWYQQGPGQDPQFLISFYEKMQSDKGSIPDRFSAQQFSDYHSELNMSSLELGDSALYFCASSLFAWTRVEDEQFFGPGTRLTVL.

The V and J genes are TRBV5-8 and TRBJ2-2, with a weak D call TRBD1 (6 bases). The V end lost 1 base, the J end lost 6 bases, and 13 bases lay between the germline ends. The length of the CDR3 is 15 residues. CDR1 SGHTS and CDR2 YDEGEE come from the germline V gene. The CDR3 sequence is CASSLKDSAPGELFF. As DNA, the CDR3 is TGTGCCAGCAGCTTGAAGGACAGTGCCCCCGGGGAGCTGTTTTTT.

The genes are TRBV11-2 and TRBJ2-1, with 7 bases aligning to TRBD2. V was clipped by 0 bases and J by 13 bases; unmatched bases: 6. CDR1 is SGHAT, CDR2 FQNNGV, per germline. This CDR3 is 13 amino acids long. The CDR3 loop reads CASSLDRSGLQFF. The CDR3 region has the DNA TGTGCCAGCAGCTTAGATCGTAGCGGGCTCCAGTTCTTC.

The rearrangement joins TRBV7-9 to TRBJ1-2, with 7 nucleotides matching TRBD1. Germline V lookup: CDR1 SEHNR, CDR2 FQNEAQ (reference sequence). The CDR3 length is 17 residues. The V segment lost 1 base and the J segment 0 bases; nucleotides outside the gene matches: 8. CDR3 bases: TGTGCCAGCAGCTTAGTGACCAGGGGGAAGGCTAACTATGGCTACACCTTC. Its protein is CASSLVTRGKANYGYTF. Using reference TRBV7-9 and TRBJ1-2 for the parts outside the CDR3, the full variable domain is DTGVSQNPRHKITKRGQNVTFRCDPISEHNRLYWYRQTLGQGPEFLTYFQNEAQLEKSRLLSDRFSAERPKGSFSTLEIQRTEQGDSAMYLCASSLVTRGKANYGYTFGSGTRLTVV.

This sequence joins TRBV19 and TRBJ2-6; D gene uncertain. Germline V gene sequence: CDR1 LNHDA, CDR2 SQIVND (reference sequence). Trimming shortened V by 3 bases and J by 0 bases, and 9 bases separated the two germline ends. The CDR3 consists of 16 residues. DNA for the CDR3: TGTGCCAGTAGTATCGCTCGGAGCTCTGGGGCCAACGTCCTGACTTTC. It specifies CASSIARSSGANVLTF.

This sequence joins TRBV5-1 and TRBJ1-1, with unresolved D. Germline V gene sequence: CDR1 SGHRS, CDR2 YFSETQ. V lost 2 bases and J 1 base, leaving 6 bases between the germline ends. The CDR3 is 13 residues long. The CDR3 loop is CASSFDTNTEAFF. The DNA for the CDR3 is TGCGCCAGCAGCTTCGACACGAACACTGAAGCTTTCTTT.

V and J are TRBV6-5 and TRBJ1-1; 8 positions match TRBD1. The CDR3 runs to 15 residues. CDR1 MNHEY and CDR2 SVGAGI come from the germline V gene. Losses at the gene ends were 0 bases for V and 4 bases for J; bases not matched to a gene: 4. The CDR3 nucleotides read TGTGCCAGCAGTTACTCGCAGGGGGCAGGCACTGAAGCTTTCTTT. Protein: CASSYSQGAGTEAFF.

The gene calls are TRBV28 and TRBJ1-2, with 7 bases matching TRBD1. V was clipped by 7 bases and J by 4 bases; unmatched bases: 18. Germline V CDR1 and CDR2: MDHEN, SYDVKM. The CDR3 consists of 17 residues. The CDR3: CASTLFVTGSLGYGYTF. CDR3 sequence (DNA): TGTGCCAGCACCCTTTTCGTGACAGGGTCCCTTGGCTATGGCTACACCTTC.

This chain connects TRBV28 to TRBJ2-7; the match to TRBD2 covers 10 bases. Trimming at V came to 6 bases and at J to 0 bases, leaving 11 bases not matched to a gene. The CDR3 is 17 residues long. Germline values: CDR1 MDHEN, CDR2 SYDVKM. CDR3 protein: CASSRQGLAEYSYEQYF. DNA of the CDR3: TGTGCCAGCAGCCGACAAGGACTAGCGGAATACTCCTACGAGCAGTACTTC.